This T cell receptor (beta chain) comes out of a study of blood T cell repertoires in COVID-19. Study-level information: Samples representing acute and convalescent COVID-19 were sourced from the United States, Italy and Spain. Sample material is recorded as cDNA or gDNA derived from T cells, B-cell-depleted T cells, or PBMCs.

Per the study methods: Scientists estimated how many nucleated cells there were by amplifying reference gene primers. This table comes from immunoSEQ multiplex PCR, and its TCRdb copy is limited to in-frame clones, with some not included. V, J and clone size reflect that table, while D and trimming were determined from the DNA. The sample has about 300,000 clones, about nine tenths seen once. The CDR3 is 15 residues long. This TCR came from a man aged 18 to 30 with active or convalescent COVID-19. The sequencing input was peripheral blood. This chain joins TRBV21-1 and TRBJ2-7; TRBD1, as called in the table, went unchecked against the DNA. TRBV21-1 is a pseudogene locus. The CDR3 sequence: CASSNPGTGSHEQYF. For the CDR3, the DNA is TGTGCCAGCAGCAACCCCGGGACAGGGTCCCACGAGCAGTACTTC.